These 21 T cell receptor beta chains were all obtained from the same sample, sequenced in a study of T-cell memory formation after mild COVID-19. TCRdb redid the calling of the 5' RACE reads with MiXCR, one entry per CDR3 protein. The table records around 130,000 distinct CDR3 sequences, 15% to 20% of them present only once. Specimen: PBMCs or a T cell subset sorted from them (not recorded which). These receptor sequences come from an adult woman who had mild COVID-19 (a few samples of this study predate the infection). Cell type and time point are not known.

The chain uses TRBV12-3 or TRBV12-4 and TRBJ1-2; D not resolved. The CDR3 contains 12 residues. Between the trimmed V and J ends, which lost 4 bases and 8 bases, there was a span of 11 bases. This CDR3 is CASSSLAAGYTF. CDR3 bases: TGTGCCAGCAGTTCACTGGCTGCGGGCTACACCTTC.

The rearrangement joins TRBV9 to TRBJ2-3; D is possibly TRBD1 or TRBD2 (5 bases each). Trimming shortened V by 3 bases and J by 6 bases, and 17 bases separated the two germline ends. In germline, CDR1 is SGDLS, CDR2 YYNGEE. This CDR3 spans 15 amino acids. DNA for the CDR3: TGTGCCAGCAGCGCGTCCGGGACCTACTTCGATACGCAGTATTTT. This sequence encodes CASSASGTYFDTQYF.

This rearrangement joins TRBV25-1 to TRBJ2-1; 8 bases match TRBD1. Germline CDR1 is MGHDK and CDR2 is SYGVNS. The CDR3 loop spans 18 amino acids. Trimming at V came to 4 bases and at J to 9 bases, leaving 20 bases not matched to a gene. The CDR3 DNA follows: TGTGCCAGCAGTGGGGCAGGGGGCAGGGTAGCGTATCTTGTTGAGCAGTTCTTC. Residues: CASSGAGGRVAYLVEQFF.

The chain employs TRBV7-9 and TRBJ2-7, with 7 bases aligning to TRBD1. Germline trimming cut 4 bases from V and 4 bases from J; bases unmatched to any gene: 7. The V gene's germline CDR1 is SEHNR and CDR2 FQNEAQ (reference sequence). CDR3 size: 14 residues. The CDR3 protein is CASSYLGTAYEQYF. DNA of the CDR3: TGTGCCAGCAGCTACCTCGGGACAGCTTACGAGCAGTACTTC.

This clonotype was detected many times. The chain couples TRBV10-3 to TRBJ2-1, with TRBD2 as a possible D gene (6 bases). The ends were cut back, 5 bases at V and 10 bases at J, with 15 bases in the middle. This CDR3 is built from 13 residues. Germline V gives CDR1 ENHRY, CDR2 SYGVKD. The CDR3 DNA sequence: TGTGCCATCAGTATATTGGGGGGAAAAGAGCAGTTCTTC. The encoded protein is CAISILGGKEQFF.

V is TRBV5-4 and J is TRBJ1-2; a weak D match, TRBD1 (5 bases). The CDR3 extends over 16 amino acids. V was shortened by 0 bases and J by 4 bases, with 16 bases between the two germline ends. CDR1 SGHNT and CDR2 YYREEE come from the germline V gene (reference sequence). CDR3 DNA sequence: TGTGCCAGCAGCTTGGAAGGAGTCAGGGTAGCCTATGGCTACACCTTC. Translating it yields CASSLEGVRVAYGYTF.

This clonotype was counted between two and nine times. The CDR3: CSVEEGKTGGDFNEQFF. CDR3 nucleotides: TGCAGCGTTGAAGAGGGGAAAACTGGAGGGGATTTCAATGAGCAGTTCTTC. The V call is TRBV29-1, the J call TRBJ2-1; possible D gene TRBD2, 6 bases. The CDR3 has 17 residues. V lost 0 bases to trimming and J lost 6 bases, with 21 bases between them. The germline gives CDR1 SQVTM, CDR2 ANQGSEA.

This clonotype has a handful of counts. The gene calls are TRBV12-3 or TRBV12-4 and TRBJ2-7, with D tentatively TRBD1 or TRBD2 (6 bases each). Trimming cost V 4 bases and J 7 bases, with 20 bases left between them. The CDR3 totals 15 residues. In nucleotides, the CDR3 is TGTGCCAGCAGTTCCCAGGAGGGGGGCGTGAGGGAGCAGTACTTC. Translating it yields CASSSQEGGVREQYF.

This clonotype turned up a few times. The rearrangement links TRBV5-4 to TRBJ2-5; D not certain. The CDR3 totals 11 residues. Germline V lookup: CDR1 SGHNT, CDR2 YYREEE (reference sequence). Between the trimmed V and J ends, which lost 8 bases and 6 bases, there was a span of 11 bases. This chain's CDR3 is CARASLKTQYF. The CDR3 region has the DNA TGTGCCAGAGCCTCCTTAAAGACCCAGTACTTC.

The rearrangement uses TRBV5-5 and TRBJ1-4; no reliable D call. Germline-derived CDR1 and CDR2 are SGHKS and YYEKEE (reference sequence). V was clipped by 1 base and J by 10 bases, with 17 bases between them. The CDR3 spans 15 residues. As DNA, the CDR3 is TGTGCCAGCAGCTTGTTGACATGGCCGGGAGGAAAACTGTTTTTT. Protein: CASSLLTWPGGKLFF.

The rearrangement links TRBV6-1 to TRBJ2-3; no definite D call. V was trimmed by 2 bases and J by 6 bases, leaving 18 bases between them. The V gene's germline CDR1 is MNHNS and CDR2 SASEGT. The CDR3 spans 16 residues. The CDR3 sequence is CASSELTPAGWDTQYF. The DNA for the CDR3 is TGTGCCAGCAGTGAATTGACTCCCGCCGGGTGGGATACGCAGTATTTT.

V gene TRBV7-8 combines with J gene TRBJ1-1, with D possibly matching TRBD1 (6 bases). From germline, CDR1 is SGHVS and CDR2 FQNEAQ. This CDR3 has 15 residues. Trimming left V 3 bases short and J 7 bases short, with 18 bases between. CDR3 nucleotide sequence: TGTGCCAGCAGCTTCGGGCAGGGGTCGGGAAATGAAGCTTTCTTT. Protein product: CASSFGQGSGNEAFF.

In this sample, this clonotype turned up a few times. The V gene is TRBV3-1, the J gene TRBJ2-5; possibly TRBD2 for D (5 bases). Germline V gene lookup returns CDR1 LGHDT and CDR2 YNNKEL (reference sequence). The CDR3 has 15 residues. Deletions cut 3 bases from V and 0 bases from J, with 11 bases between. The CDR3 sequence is CASSQLFGDQETQYF. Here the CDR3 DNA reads TGTGCCAGCAGCCAGCTTTTCGGGGACCAAGAGACCCAGTACTTC.

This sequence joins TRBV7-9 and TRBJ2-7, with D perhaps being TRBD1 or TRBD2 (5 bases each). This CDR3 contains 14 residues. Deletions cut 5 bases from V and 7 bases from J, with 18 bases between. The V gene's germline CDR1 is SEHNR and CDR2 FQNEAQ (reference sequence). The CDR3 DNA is TGTGCCAGCAGCGAACCGGGACCACTCCGGGAGCAGTACTTC. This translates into CASSEPGPLREQYF.

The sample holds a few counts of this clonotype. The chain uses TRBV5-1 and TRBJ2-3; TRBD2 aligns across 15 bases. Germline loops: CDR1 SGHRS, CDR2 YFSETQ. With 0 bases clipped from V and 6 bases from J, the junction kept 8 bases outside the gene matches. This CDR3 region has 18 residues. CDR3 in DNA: TGCGCCAGCAGCTTGGTTGGACTAGCGGGGGGGCTCGTGGATACGCAGTATTTT. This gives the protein CASSLVGLAGGLVDTQYF.

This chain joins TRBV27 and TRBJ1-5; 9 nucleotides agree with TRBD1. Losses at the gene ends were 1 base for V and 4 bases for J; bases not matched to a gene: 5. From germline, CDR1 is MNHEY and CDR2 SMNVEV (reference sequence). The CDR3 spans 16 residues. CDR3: CASSLLGQGFNQPQHF. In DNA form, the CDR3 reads TGTGCCAGCAGTTTATTGGGACAGGGATTTAATCAGCCCCAGCATTTT.

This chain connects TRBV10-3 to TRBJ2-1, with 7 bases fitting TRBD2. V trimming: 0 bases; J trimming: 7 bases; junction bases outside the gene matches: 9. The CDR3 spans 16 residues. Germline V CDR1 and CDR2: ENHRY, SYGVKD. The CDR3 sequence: CAISESGLSAKNEQFF. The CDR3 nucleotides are TGTGCCATCAGTGAGTCGGGACTATCGGCCAAGAATGAGCAGTTCTTC.

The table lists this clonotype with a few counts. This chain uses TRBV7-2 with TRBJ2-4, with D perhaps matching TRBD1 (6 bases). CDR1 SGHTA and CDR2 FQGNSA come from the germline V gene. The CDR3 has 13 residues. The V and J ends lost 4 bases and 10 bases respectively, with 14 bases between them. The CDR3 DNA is TGTGCCAGCAGCTCCCGACAGGACCCGATTCAGTACTTC. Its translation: CASSSRQDPIQYF.

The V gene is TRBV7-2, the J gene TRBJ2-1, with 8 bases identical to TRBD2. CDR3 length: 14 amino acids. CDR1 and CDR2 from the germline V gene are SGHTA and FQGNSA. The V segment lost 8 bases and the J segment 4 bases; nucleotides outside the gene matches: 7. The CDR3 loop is CASAGTRTYNEQFF. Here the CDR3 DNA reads TGTGCCAGCGCCGGGACTAGGACATACAATGAGCAGTTCTTC.

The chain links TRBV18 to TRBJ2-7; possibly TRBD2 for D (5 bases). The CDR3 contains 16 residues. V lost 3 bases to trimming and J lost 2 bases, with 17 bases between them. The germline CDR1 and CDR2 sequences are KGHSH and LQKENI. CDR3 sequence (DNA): TGTGCCAGCTCACCTCCCGGGGTGTTCAAAACCTACGAGCAGTACTTC. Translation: CASSPPGVFKTYEQYF.

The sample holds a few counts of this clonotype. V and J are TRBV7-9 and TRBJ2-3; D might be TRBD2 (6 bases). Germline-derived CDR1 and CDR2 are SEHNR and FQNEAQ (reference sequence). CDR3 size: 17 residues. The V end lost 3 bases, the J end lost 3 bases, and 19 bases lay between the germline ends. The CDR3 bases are TGTGCCAGCAGCTTCAGGAGACGCGAAGGAGGGACAGATACGCAGTATTTT. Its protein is CASSFRRREGGTDTQYF.